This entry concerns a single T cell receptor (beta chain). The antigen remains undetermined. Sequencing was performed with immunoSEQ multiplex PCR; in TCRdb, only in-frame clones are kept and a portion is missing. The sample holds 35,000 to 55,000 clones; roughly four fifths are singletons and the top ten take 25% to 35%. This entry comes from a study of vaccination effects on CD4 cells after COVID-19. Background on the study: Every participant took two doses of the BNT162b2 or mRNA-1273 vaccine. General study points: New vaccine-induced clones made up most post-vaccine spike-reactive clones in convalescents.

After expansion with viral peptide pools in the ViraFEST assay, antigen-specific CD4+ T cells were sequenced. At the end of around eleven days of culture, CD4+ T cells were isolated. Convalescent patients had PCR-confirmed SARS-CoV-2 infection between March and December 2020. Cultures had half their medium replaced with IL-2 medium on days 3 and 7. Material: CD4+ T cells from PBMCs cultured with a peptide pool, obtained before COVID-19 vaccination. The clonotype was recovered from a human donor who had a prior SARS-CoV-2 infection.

CDR3 in amino acids: CASSMRGRSTDTQYF. CDR3 nucleotide sequence: TGTGCCAGTAGTATGAGGGGGCGGAGCACAGATACGCAGTATTTT. The chain is built from TRBV19 and TRBJ2-3, with 7 bases that match TRBD1. There are 15 residues in the CDR3. The germline V gene encodes CDR1 LNHDA and CDR2 SQIVND (reference sequence). The V segment lost 3 bases and the J segment 0 bases; nucleotides outside the gene matches: 3.